Described below is a single T cell receptor beta chain sequence and its context. Its antigen is still unknown. This sample also contains other DNA sequences that code for the same CDR3. Only CD45RO-negative cells positively selected for CCR7 counted as naive CD8 cells, so terminally differentiated effector memory CD45RA+ cells were excluded. Germline V gene sequence: CDR1 SEHNR, CDR2 FQNEAQ (reference sequence). CDR3 length equals 13 residues. Trimming cost V 2 bases and J 2 bases, with 6 bases left between them. Method: immunoSEQ multiplex PCR; TCRdb's copy keeps in-frame clones and lacks some. The sample contains fewer than 1 million clones, just over 95% of which appear only once. This record belongs to a study of shared clonotypes between healthy human individuals. Study-wide results and limits: What limited the represented genetic and exposure-history diversity was the small number of donors. Although depth was large, rarefaction showed that sequencing of the sorted subsets was incomplete. A handful of donors shared 5% to 5.5% of their naive CD4 clonotypes. Relative to memory subsets, naive subsets generally showed larger estimated richness.

This TCR was recovered from a man younger than 45 in good health. The source material was naive CD8+ T cells sorted from blood. The rearrangement uses TRBV7-9 and TRBJ2-5, with D possibly being TRBD1 (5 bases). This chain's CDR3 is CASSLPGQETQYF. Written as DNA, the CDR3 is TGTGCCAGCAGCTTACCAGGGCAAGAGACCCAGTACTTC.